This note documents a single T cell receptor beta chain sequence. The assay was immunoSEQ multiplex PCR, and TCRdb's table has in-frame clones only and misses some. Here the sample spans some 85,000 clones, 70% to 90% being singletons. This sample was included in a study of OX40 agonist ivuxolimab in advanced cancers. Whole-study context: Ivuxolimab was administered intravenously to patients at 0.01 to 10 mg/kg every 2 weeks. Antecedent anti-PD-1, anti-PD-L1 or anti-CTLA-4 therapy was permissible, with around 41% having received some.

Autoimmune disease history or systemic immunosuppression excluded patients. Germline V gene lookup returns CDR1 SGDLS and CDR2 YYNGEE. This CDR3 contains 14 residues. Trimming pared 2 bases from V and 0 bases from J, leaving 9 bases between. This specimen consisted of CD4+ or CD8+ T cells sorted from blood, obtained in a trial of the OX40 agonist ivuxolimab. The clonotype comes from an adult with an advanced solid tumor such as melanoma, head and neck, liver or kidney cancer. The V and J genes are TRBV9 and TRBJ2-7; D uncertain. CDR3 nucleotide sequence: TGTGCCAGCAGCGTCCGAGGATACTCCTACGAGCAGTACTTC. It encodes CASSVRGYSYEQYF.